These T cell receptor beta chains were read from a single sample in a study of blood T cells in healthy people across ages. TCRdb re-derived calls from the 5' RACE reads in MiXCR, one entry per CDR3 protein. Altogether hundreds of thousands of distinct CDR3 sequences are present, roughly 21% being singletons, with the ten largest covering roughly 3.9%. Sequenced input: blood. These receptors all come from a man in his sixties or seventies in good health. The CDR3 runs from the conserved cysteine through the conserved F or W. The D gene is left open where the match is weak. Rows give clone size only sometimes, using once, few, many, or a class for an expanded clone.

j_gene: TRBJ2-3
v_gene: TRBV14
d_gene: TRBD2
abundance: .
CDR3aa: CASSQGTSGVTDTQYF
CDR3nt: TGTGCCAGCAGTCAAGGGACTAGCGGGGTTACAGATACGCAGTATTTT

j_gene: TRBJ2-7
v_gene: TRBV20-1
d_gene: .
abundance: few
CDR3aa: CSASRDSGSEQYF
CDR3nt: TGCAGTGCTAGCCGGGACTCCGGCAGCGAGCAGTACTTC

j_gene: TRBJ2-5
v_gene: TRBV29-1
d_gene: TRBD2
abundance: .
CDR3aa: CSVPRVTSGPYGTQYF
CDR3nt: TGCAGCGTTCCAAGGGTTACTAGCGGACCTTACGGGACCCAGTACTTC

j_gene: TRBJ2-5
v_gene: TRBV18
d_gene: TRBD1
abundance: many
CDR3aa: CASSPLGTALQETQYF
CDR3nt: TGTGCCAGCTCACCGCTCGGGACAGCCCTCCAAGAGACCCAGTACTTC

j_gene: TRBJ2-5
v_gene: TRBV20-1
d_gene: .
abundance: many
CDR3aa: CSARDLTSSQETQYF
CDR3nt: TGCAGTGCTAGAGACCTCACGTCGTCCCAAGAGACCCAGTACTTC

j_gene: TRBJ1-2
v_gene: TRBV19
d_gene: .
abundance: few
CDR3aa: CASSVGYGYTF
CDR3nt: TGTGCCAGTAGTGTGGGGTATGGCTACACCTTC

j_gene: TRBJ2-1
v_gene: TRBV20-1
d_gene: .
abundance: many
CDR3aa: CSAPGSSYNEQFF
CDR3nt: TGCAGTGCTCCGGGAAGCTCCTACAATGAGCAGTTCTTC

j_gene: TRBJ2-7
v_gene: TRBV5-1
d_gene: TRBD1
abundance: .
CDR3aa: CASSLTGLGEQYF
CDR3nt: TGCGCCAGCAGCCTGACAGGGCTTGGAGAGCAGTACTTC

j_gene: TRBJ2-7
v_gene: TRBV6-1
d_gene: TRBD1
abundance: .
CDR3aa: CASSEYGQALGVYEQYF
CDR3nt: TGTGCCAGCAGTGAATACGGACAGGCCCTAGGAGTCTACGAGCAGTACTTC

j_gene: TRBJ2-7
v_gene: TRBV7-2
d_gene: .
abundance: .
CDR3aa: CASSPRRTAYEQYF
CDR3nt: TGTGCCAGCAGCCCCCGGAGGACCGCCTACGAGCAGTACTTC

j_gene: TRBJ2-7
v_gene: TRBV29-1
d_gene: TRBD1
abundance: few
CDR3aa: CSVRSSQQGPTYEQYF
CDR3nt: TGCAGCGTCAGATCTTCACAACAGGGGCCAACCTACGAGCAGTACTTC

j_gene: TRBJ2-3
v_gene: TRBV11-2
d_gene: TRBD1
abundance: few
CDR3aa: CASSLRDRSTDTQYF
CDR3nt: TGTGCCAGCAGCCTCCGGGACAGAAGCACAGATACGCAGTATTTT

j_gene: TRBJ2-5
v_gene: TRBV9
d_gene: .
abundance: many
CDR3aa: CASSALSEPETQYF
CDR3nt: TGTGCCAGCAGCGCCCTATCAGAGCCGGAGACCCAGTACTTC

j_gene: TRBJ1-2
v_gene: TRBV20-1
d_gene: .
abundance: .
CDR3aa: CSAPDTFYDYTF
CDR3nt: TGCAGTGCTCCGGACACCTTCTATGACTACACCTTC

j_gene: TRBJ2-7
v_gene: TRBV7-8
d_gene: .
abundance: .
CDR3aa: CASSSQDRTYEQYF
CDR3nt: TGTGCCAGCAGCAGTCAGGACCGAACCTACGAGCAGTACTTC

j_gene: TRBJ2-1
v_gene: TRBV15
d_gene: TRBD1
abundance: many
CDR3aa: CATSNTGGPYNEQFF
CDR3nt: TGTGCCACCAGCAACACAGGGGGCCCCTACAATGAGCAGTTCTTC

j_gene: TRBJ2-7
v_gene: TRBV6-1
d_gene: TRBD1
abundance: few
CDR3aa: CASSEPGQASVEQYF
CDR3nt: TGTGCCAGCAGCGAACCGGGACAGGCTTCGGTCGAGCAGTACTTC

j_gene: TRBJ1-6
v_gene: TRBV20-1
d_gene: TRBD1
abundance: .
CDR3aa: CSAHTGGNSPLHF
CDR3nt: TGCAGTGCACATACAGGGGGTAATTCACCCCTCCACTTT

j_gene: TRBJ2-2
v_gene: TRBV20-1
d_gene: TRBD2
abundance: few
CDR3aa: CSARAGTSGRGSGELFF
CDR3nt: TGCAGTGCTAGGGCCGGGACTAGCGGGAGAGGATCCGGGGAGCTGTTTTTT